Below are 18 T cell receptor beta chains sequenced from a single sample in a study of CD8+ T cells in alopecia areata. RNA extraction was followed by reverse transcription into cDNA, which acted as the sequencing template. Assay: immunoSEQ multiplex PCR; the TCRdb copy retains only in-frame clones and omits some. The sample yields some 120,000 clones, without any singletons. The sample was lesional skin. The receptors were gathered from a C3H/HeJ mouse with alopecia areata. The MHC haplotype recorded for the strain is H2-k.

Worth noting for this clone: Gene names are the mouse ones. Read data end 4 residues before the CDR3 end; the end is taken from the germline J gene. The rearrangement joins TRBV13-1 to TRBJ2-5; perhaps TRBD1 as D (5 bases). This CDR3 has 12 amino acids. CDR1 and CDR2 (germline): NSHNY, SYGAGN. The sequenced part of the CDR3 DNA is TGTGCCAGCAGAAGAGGGGAAGAC. As protein: CASRRGED. The entire CDR3 protein is CASRRGEDTQYF.

This clone occurred a few times. Germline and genes: mouse. The sequenced CDR3 bases are TGTGCCAGCACAGACAAAAACACCGGG. This sequence encodes CASTDKNTG. The whole CDR3 reads CASTDKNTGQLYF. The genes are TRBV13-3 and TRBJ2-2; D is undetermined. Read sequence stops 4 residues before the CDR3 end, and the germline J gene provides the missing end. Germline V CDR1 and CDR2: NNHDY, SYVADS. Trimming cost V 6 bases and J 1 base, with 7 bases left between them. The CDR3 spans 13 residues.

This clone was counted between two and nine times. Gene names are the mouse ones. Incomplete CDR3 DNA: TGTGCCAGCAAAGGGGACTCCTCCTAT. Translated: CASKGDSSY. The entire CDR3 reads CASKGDSSYEQYF. The gene calls are TRBV13-1 and TRBJ2-7, with a possible D match to TRBD2 (6 bases). The read finishes 4 residues shy of the CDR3 end, and the germline J gene is used to complete it. This CDR3 region has 13 residues. The germline V gene encodes CDR1 NSHNY and CDR2 SYGAGN. V lost 6 bases and J lost 0, with 10 bases in between.

Only a few counts were recorded for this clone. Gene names are the mouse ones. The read ends 4 residues before the CDR3 terminus; that terminus is restored from the germline J gene. The chain joins TRBV29 to TRBJ2-3; 8 bases are shared with TRBD2. The V gene end was trimmed by 2 bases and the J gene end by 0 bases; junction bases not matched to a gene: 1. Germline CDR1 is MSHET and CDR2 is SYDVDS. This CDR3 region has 15 residues. The CDR3 sequence: CASSLLGGSAETLYF. The CDR3 bases that were read are TGTGCTAGCAGTTTACTGGGGGGTAGTGCAGAA.

Note on this clone: Gene and germline names: mouse. The observed sequence ends 4 residues before the CDR3 terminus, with the missing tail filled in from the germline J gene. This chain joins TRBV13-1 and TRBJ2-1; 7 bases are a match to TRBD1. The CDR3 length is 12 residues. The germline V gene encodes CDR1 NSHNY and CDR2 SYGAGN. The V and J ends lost 6 bases and 6 bases, in that order; junction bases with no gene match: 3. The CDR3 region is CASKTGSAEQFF. The CDR3 DNA, read in part, is TGTGCCAGCAAGACAGGGAGTGCT.

The table lists this clone with a few counts. The germline and genes are mouse ones. The observed sequence ends 4 residues before the CDR3 terminus, with the missing tail filled in from the germline J gene. The V gene is TRBV13-1, the J gene TRBJ2-2, with TRBD2 identical over 7 bases. CDR1 is NSHNY, CDR2 SYGAGN, per germline. The CDR3 extends over 17 amino acids. With 0 bases clipped from V and 2 bases from J, the junction kept 7 bases outside the gene matches. CDR3 amino acids: CASSDGDHWGNTGQLYF. The DNA read from the CDR3 is TGTGCCAGCAGTGATGGCGATCACTGGGGTAACACCGGG.

This clone was seen more than once but under ten times. Gene names refer to mouse genes. From the germline J gene comes the end of the CDR3, since the read stops 4 residues before it. The chain carries TRBV13-2 and TRBJ2-1; 8 nucleotides match TRBD2. V lost 1 base, J lost 6 bases, and 6 bases stayed unmatched. This CDR3 is 15 amino acids long. Germline CDR1 is NNHNN and CDR2 is SYGAGS (reference sequence). Partial CDR3 DNA: TGTGCCAGCGGTGATCCCGGGGGGGCGCGTGCT. It yields the protein CASGDPGGARA. The complete CDR3 reads CASGDPGGARAEQFF.

As concerns this clone: TCRdb's protein sequence differs at residue 9 from the translated DNA; the protein presented here follows the DNA. Gene and germline names: mouse. The observed sequence ends 3 residues before the CDR3 terminus, with the missing tail filled in from the germline J gene. The chain recombines TRBV1 with TRBJ1-3; D uncertain. The CDR3 consists of 12 residues. Germline V gene lookup returns CDR1 NSQYPW and CDR2 LRSPGD (reference sequence). Deletions cut 6 bases from V and 2 bases from J, with 5 bases between. The DNA read from the CDR3 is TGCACCTGCAGCCAGGCTGGAAATACG. It codes for CTCSQAGNT. The CDR3, in full, reads CTCSQAGNTLYF.

Of note for this clone: Gene names denote mouse genes. The read comes to an end 4 residues before the CDR3 does, leaving the germline J gene to fill in the end. The chain links TRBV13-1 to TRBJ1-4, with TRBD1 identical over 11 bases. The CDR3 has 17 amino acids. CDR1 NSHNY and CDR2 SYGAGN come from the germline V gene. Partial CDR3 DNA: TGTGCCAGCAGTGATGCAGGTCAGGGGACAGGGGGCGAA. It yields the protein CASSDAGQGTGGE. The CDR3 in full is CASSDAGQGTGGERLFF.

This clone has more than one count but fewer than ten. Here the gene names and germline are mouse. The read ends 4 residues shy of where the CDR3 ends; the end is completed using the germline J gene. V and J are TRBV13-2 and TRBJ2-7; maybe TRBD2 (6 bases). The germline V and J ends were trimmed by 6 bases and 3 bases, with 10 bases remaining between them. The CDR3 is 12 amino acids. Per the germline V gene, CDR1 is NNHNN and CDR2 is SYGAGS (reference sequence). CDR3 DNA, as far as it was read: TGTGCCAGCGCCCGGGGGGTCTAT. Amino acid sequence: CASARGVY. The entire CDR3 sequence reads CASARGVYEQYF.

In this sample, this clone turned up a few times. Gene names and germline refer to mouse. The read terminates 4 residues ahead of where the CDR3 ends, so the germline J gene completes it. The chain recombines TRBV13-3 with TRBJ1-4; D perhaps matches TRBD1 (5 bases). The CDR3 length is 14 residues. CDR1 is NNHDY, CDR2 SYVADS, per germline. CDR3 sequence reads: CASSDSGRGERLFF. The CDR3 DNA, read in part, is TGTGCCAGCAGTGATTCGGGAAGGGGCGAA.

This clone was counted a few times. The germline and genes are mouse ones. The read is 4 residues too short to cover the CDR3 end, so that end is filled in from the germline J gene. The chain employs TRBV5 and TRBJ2-7; 7 bases align to TRBD1. The CDR3 is 13 amino acids. Trimming removed 4 bases from V and 2 bases from J; junction bases left unmatched: 2. Germline lookup yields CDR1 LGHNA and CDR2 YNLKQL (reference sequence). CDR3 protein: CASSPQGAYEQYF. CDR3 bases read: TGTGCCAGCAGCCCTCAGGGGGCCTAT.

This clone was detected only a few times. The genes are named according to mouse. The read finishes 4 residues shy of the CDR3 end, and the germline J gene is used to complete it. The rearrangement links TRBV13-2 to TRBJ2-5, with 8 nucleotides matching TRBD2. The CDR3 runs 16 residues. The ends lost 3 bases at V and 2 bases at J; junction bases unmatched: 8. Looked up from germline, CDR1 is NNHNN and CDR2 is SYGAGS (reference sequence). The CDR3 region is CASGGGLGGGQDTQYF. CDR3 DNA (partial): TGTGCCAGCGGTGGGGGCCTGGGGGGCGGCCAAGAC.

This clone has only a few counts. Gene names and germline refer to mouse. The DNA ends 4 residues before the CDR3 does, and the rest of the CDR3 is filled in from the germline J gene. V is TRBV19 and J is TRBJ2-7; D is unresolved. V was pared by 5 bases and J by 3 bases, with 12 bases between. The CDR3 runs to 13 residues. Germline CDR1 FNHDT, CDR2 SITEND (reference sequence). Partial CDR3 DNA: TGTGCCAGCAGCCCTTTTCAGGACTAT. As protein: CASSPFQDY. The CDR3 reads in full as CASSPFQDYEQYF.

This clone was seen a handful of times. The protein recorded in TCRdb does not match the translated DNA at residue 12; the protein presented here comes from translating the DNA. The gene symbols are mouse symbols. The read terminates 3 residues ahead of where the CDR3 ends, so the germline J gene completes it. The chain recombines TRBV31 with TRBJ1-6, with 9 bases aligning to TRBD1. TRBJ1-6 is an ORF; its function is uncertain. V lost 1 base, J lost 4 bases, and 2 bases stayed unmatched. Germline CDR1 GKSSPN, CDR2 SITVG. CDR3 length: 15 residues. Partial CDR3 DNA: TGTGCCTGGAGTCCGGACAGGGGATATAATTCGCCC. It codes for CAWSPDRGYNSP. The CDR3, in full, reads CAWSPDRGYNSPLYF.

There are a few counts of this clone. Genes here carry mouse names. The read ends 4 residues shy of where the CDR3 ends; the end is completed using the germline J gene. Other DNA sequences from this sample encode an identical CDR3 as well. The rearrangement links TRBV13-3 to TRBJ1-4; D is perhaps TRBD1 (5 bases). Germline CDR1 reads NNHDY; CDR2 reads SYVADS. With 2 bases removed from V and 3 bases from J, the gap between germline ends came to 11 bases. The CDR3 is 15 residues long. CDR3 in amino acids: CASSEVGGPNERLFF. CDR3 DNA, as far as it was read: TGTGCCAGCAGTGAAGTTGGGGGACCCAACGAA.

A few counts support this clone. A read error may produce the germline difference seen at one junction end. Genes and germline come from the mouse. Sequencing ends 4 residues short of the CDR3 end; the germline J gene provides the rest. This chain connects TRBV1 to TRBJ1-4; perhaps TRBD1 as D (5 bases). Germline V gene data show CDR1 as NSQYPW and CDR2 as LRSPGD (reference sequence). CDR3 length equals 17 residues. The CDR3 region is CPCSADPGGEPNERLFF. The CDR3 bases that were read are TGCCCCTGCAGTGCAGATCCGGGGGGAGAGCCCAACGAA.

This clone was observed a handful of times. Germline and genes here are mouse. The read ends 4 residues shy of where the CDR3 ends; the end is completed using the germline J gene. The chain carries TRBV1 and TRBJ2-5, with 10 bases aligning to TRBD2. The CDR3 consists of 16 residues. J gave up 2 bases and V 4 bases, and 6 bases lay outside the gene matches. The germline V gene has CDR1 NSQYPW and CDR2 LRSPGD (reference sequence). The sequenced part of the CDR3 DNA is TGCACCTGCAGTGGAGACTGGGGGGTAGGCCAAGAC. Protein sequence: CTCSGDWGVGQD. The whole CDR3 reads CTCSGDWGVGQDTQYF.